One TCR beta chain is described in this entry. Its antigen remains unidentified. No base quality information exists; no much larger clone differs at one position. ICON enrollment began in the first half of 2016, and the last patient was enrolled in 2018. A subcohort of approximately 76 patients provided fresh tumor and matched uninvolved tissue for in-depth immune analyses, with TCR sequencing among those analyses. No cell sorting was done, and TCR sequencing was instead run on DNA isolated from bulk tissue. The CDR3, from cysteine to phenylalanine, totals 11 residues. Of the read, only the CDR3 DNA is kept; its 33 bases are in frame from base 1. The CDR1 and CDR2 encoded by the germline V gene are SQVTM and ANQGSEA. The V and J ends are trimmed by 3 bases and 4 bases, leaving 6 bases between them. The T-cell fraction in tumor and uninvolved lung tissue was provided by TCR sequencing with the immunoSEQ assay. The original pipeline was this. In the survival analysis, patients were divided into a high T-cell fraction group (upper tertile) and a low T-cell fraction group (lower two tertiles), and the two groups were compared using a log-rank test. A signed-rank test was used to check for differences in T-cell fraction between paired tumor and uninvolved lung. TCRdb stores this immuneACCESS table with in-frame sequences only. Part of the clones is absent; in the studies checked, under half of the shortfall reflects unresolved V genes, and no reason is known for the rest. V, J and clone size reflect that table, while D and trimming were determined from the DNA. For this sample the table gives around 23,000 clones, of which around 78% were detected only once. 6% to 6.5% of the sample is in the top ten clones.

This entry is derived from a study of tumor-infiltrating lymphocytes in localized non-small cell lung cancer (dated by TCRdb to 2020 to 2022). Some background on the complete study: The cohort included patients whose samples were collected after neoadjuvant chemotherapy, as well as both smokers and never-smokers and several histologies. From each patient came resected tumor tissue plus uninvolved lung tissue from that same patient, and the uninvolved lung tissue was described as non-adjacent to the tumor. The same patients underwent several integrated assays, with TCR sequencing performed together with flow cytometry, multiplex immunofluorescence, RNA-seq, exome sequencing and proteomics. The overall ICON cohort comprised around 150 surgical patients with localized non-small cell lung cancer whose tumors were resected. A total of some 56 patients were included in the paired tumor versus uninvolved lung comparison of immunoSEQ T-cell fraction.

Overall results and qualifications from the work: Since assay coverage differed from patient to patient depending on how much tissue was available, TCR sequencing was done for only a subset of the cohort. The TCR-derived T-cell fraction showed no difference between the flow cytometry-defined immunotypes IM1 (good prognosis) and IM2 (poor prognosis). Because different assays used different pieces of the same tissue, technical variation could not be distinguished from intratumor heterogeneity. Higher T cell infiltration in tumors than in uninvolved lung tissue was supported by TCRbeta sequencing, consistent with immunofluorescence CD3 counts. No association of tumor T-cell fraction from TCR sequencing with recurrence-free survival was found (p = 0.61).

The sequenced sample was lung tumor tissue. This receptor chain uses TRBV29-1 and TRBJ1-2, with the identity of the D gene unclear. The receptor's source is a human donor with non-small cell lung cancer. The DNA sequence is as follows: TGCAGCGTTGACACAGTCTATGGCTACACCTTC. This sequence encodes CSVDTVYGYTF.